This T cell receptor beta chain emerged from a study of T cells in pancreatic ductal adenocarcinoma. Study observations and caveats: Tumor samples had fewer productive templates and approximately 8.8-fold fewer unique clonotypes than blood. Results skew toward the minority of patients with early-stage disease. Tumor and blood clonality did not differ significantly, about 0.112 versus 0.072.

The selected patients with pancreatic ductal adenocarcinoma had surgery but no neoadjuvant therapy. CDR3 size: 14 residues. The germline V and J ends were trimmed by 4 bases and 4 bases, with 8 bases remaining between them. Germline CDR1 and CDR2: ENHRY and SYGVKD. About this clone itself: Its antigen is as yet unknown.

Method: immunoSEQ multiplex PCR; TCRdb's copy keeps in-frame clones and lacks some. The sample lists about 11,000 clones, 70% to 90% occurring once. V is TRBV10-3 and J is TRBJ1-6, with D possibly being TRBD1 (6 bases). This sequence originates from a human donor with pancreatic ductal adenocarcinoma. The source material was PBMCs. In DNA, the CDR3 is TGTGCCATCAGTGGGGGGCTTTATAATTCACCCCTCCACTTT. Residues: CAISGGLYNSPLHF.